The T cell receptor (beta chain) under discussion was sequenced for a study of T cell repertoires in cytomegalovirus infection. Study-wide results and limits: It was HLA-C-restricted CMV-specific TCR beta clonotypes that dominated the response ex vivo.

TCRdb independently ran MiXCR on the reads; one entry per CDR3 protein. The table records about a million distinct CDR3 sequences, less than 40% of them present only once. Note on this clonotype: Antigen specificity is unknown.

The V segment lost 0 bases and the J segment 5 bases; nucleotides outside the gene matches: 14. The CDR3 sequence is 18 residues long. Germline CDR1 is MGHRA and CDR2 is YSYEKL. The receptor was isolated from a human donor in good health (CMV status not recorded). Some clones in this sample may be carry-over from other donors' samples. The chain links TRBV4-1 to TRBJ2-7; 9 nucleotides align to TRBD2. The sample consisted of cultured CD8+ T cells from PBMCs, taken from culture after CMV antigen stimulation. The CDR3 DNA sequence: TGCGCCAGCAGCCAAGACGAACCCTTGGGCGGGGGGGACCACGAGCAGTACTTC. This sequence encodes CASSQDEPLGGGDHEQYF.